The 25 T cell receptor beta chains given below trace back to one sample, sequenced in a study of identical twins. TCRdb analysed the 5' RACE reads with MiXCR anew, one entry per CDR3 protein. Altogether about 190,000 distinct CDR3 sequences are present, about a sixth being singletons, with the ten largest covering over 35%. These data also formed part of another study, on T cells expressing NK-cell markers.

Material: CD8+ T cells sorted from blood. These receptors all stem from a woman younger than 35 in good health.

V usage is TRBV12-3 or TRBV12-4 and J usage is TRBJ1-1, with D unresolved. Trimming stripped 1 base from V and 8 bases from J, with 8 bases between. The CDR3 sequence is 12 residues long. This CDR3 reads CASSLGWVEAFF. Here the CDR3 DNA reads TGTGCCAGCAGTTTAGGGTGGGTGGAAGCTTTCTTT.

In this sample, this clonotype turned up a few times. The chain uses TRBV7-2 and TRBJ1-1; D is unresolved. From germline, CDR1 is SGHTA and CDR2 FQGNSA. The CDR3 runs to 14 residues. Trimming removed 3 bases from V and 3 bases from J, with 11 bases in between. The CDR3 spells CASSFGRRDTEAFF. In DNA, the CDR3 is TGTGCCAGCAGCTTCGGACGCCGGGACACTGAAGCTTTCTTT.

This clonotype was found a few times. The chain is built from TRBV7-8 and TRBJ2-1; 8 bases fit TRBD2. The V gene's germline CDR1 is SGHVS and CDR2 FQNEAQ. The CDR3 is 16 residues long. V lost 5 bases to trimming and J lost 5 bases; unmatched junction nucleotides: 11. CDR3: CASSPRGGGIHNEQFF. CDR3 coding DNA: TGTGCCAGCAGCCCCCGGGGCGGGGGGATCCACAATGAGCAGTTCTTC.

CDR3 protein: CSVDLGLAGGYYNEQFF. For the CDR3, the DNA is TGCAGCGTTGACTTGGGACTAGCGGGGGGCTACTACAATGAGCAGTTCTTC. This chain connects TRBV29-1 to TRBJ2-1; TRBD2 matches 15 bases. Per germline, CDR1 SQVTM and CDR2 ANQGSEA. CDR3 length: 17 residues. With 3 bases clipped from V and 3 bases from J, the junction kept 6 bases outside the gene matches.

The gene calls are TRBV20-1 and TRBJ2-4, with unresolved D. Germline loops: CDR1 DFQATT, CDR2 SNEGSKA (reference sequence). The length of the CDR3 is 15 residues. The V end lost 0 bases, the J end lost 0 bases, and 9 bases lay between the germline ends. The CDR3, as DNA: TGCAGTGCTAGAGATGTTCGGGTAGCCAAAAACATTCAGTACTTC. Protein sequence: CSARDVRVAKNIQYF.

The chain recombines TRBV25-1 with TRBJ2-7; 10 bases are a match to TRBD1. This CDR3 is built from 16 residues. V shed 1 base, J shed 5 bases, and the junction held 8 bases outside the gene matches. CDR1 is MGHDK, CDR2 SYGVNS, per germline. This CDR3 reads CASSEFRRDRGDEQYF. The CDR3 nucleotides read TGTGCCAGCAGTGAATTTCGAAGGGACAGGGGCGACGAGCAGTACTTC.

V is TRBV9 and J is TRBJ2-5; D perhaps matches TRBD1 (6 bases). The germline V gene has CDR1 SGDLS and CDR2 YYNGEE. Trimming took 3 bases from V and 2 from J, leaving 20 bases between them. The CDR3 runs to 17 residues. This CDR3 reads CASSAKFRDKIQETQYF. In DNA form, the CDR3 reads TGTGCCAGCAGCGCAAAGTTCCGGGACAAAATTCAAGAGACCCAGTACTTC.

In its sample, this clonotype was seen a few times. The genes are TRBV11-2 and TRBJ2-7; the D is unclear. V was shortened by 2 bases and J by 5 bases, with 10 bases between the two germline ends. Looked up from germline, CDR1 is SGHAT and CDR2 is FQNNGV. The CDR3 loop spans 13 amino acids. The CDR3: CASSLIGENEQYF. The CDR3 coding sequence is TGTGCCAGCAGCTTAATAGGAGAGAACGAGCAGTACTTC.

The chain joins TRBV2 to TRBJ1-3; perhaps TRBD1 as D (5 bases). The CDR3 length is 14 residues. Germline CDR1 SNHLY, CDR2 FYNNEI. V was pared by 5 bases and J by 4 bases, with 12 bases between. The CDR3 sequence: CASSPPGQGNTIYF. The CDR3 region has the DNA TGTGCCAGCAGTCCACCAGGGCAGGGAAACACCATATATTTT.

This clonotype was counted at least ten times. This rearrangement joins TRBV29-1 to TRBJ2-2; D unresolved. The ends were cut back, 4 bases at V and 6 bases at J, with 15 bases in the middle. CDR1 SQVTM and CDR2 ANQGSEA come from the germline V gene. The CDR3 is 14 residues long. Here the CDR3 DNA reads TGCAGCGTTGGTCAGCCTAGTGAGGCCGGGGAGCTGTTTTTT. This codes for CSVGQPSEAGELFF.

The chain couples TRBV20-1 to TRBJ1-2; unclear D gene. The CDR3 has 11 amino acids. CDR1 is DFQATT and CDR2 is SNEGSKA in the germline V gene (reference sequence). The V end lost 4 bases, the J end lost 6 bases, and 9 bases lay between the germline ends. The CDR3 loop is CSAISAHGYTF. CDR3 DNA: TGCAGTGCTATATCAGCCCATGGCTACACCTTC.

The CDR3 is CASSPYSGANVLTF. The CDR3 coding sequence is TGTGCCAGCAGCCCCTATAGTGGGGCCAACGTCCTGACTTTC. This chain connects TRBV12-3 or TRBV12-4 to TRBJ2-6, with D unresolved. This CDR3 contains 14 residues. V dropped 6 bases and J dropped 3 bases, with 9 bases sitting between them.

The CDR3 here is CASSLADGRAVLNEQFF. The CDR3 bases are TGTGCCAGCAGCTTGGCGGACGGGAGGGCAGTTCTGAATGAGCAGTTCTTC. This chain uses TRBV7-2 with TRBJ2-1; 8 bases are a match to TRBD2. The germline CDR1 and CDR2 sequences are SGHTA and FQGNSA. CDR3 length: 17 residues. J lost 7 bases, V lost 3 bases, and 14 bases had no gene match.

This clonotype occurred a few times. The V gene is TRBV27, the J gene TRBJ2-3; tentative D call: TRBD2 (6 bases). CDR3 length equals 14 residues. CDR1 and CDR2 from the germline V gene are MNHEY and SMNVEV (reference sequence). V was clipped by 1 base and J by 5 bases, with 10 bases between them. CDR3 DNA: TGTGCCAGCAGTTTATTGTGGGAGGTAGATACGCAGTATTTT. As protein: CASSLLWEVDTQYF.

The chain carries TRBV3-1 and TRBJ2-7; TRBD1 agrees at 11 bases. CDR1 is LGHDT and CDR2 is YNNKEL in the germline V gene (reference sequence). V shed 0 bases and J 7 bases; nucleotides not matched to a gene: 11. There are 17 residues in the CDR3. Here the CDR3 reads CASSQDHQDRGPGEQYF. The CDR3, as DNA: TGTGCCAGCAGCCAAGATCACCAGGACAGGGGGCCTGGGGAGCAGTACTTC.

The CDR3 region has the DNA TGTGCCAGCAGCCCCTTCAGTGTGGCTAGCACAGATACGCAGTATTTT. Translation: CASSPFSVASTDTQYF. The rearrangement uses TRBV27 and TRBJ2-3; D is unclear. Germline lookup yields CDR1 MNHEY and CDR2 SMNVEV (reference sequence). Trimming took 6 bases from V and 0 from J, leaving 16 bases between them. The CDR3 is 16 residues long.

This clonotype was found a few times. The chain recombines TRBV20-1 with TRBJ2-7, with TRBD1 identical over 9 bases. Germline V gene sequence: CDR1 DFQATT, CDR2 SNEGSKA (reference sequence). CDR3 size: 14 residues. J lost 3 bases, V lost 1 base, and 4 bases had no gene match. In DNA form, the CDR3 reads TGCAGTGCTAGAGGGCGGACAGGGGTCTACGAGCAGTACTTC. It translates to CSARGRTGVYEQYF.

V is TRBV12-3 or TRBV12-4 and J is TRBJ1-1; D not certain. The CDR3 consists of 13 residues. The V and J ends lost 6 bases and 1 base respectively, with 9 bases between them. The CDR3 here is CASSRNTNTEAFF. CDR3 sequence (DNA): TGTGCCAGCAGCCGTAACACGAACACTGAAGCTTTCTTT.

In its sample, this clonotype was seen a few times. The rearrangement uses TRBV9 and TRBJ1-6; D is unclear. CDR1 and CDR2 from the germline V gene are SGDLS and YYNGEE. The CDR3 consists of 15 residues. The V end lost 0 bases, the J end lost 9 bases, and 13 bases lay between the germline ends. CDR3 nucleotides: TGTGCCAGCAGCGTAGGAGTGGGCTCGGGTTCACCCCTCCACTTT. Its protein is CASSVGVGSGSPLHF.

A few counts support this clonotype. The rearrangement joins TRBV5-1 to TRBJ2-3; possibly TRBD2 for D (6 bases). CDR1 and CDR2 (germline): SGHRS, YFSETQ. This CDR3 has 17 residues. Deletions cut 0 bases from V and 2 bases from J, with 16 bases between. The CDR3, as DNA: TGCGCCAGCAGCTTGGCTCCTTGGCTAGCGTACACAGATACGCAGTATTTT. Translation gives CASSLAPWLAYTDTQYF.

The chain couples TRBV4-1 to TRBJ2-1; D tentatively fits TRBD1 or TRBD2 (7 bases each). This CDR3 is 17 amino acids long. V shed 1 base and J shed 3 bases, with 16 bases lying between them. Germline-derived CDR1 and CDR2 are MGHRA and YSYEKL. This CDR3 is CASSQAGGAPYYNEQFF. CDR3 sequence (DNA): TGCGCCAGCAGCCAAGCAGGGGGGGCCCCCTACTACAATGAGCAGTTCTTC.

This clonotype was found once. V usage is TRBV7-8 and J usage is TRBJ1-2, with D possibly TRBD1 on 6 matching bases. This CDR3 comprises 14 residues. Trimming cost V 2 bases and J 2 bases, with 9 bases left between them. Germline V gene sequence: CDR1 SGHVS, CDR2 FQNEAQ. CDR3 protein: CASSLIGTNYGYTF. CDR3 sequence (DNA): TGTGCCAGCAGCTTAATTGGGACAAACTATGGCTACACCTTC.

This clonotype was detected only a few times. DNA of the CDR3: TGTGCCAGCCACAGGGCTGACCAGCCCCAGCATTTT. Amino acid sequence: CASHRADQPQHF. V usage is TRBV2 and J usage is TRBJ1-5; D is perhaps TRBD1 (6 bases). Trimming cost V 8 bases and J 7 bases, with 12 bases left between them. The CDR3 is 12 residues long. Per germline, CDR1 SNHLY and CDR2 FYNNEI.

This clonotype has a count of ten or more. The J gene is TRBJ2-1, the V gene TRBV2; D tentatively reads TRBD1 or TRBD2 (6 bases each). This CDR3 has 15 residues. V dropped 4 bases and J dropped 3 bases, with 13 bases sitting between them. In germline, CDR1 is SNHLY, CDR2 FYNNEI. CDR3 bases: TGTGCCAGCAGTGTAGACGGGGGCGGCTACAATGAGCAGTTCTTC. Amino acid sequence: CASSVDGGGYNEQFF.

DNA for the CDR3: TGTGCCAGCAGCTCGGGGATTGTACATGAGCAGTTCTTC. Its protein is CASSSGIVHEQFF. The chain joins TRBV7-2 to TRBJ2-1; tentative D call: TRBD2 (5 bases). V lost 4 bases to trimming and J lost 8 bases, with 12 bases between them. This CDR3 is 13 amino acids long. Germline assignment: CDR1 SGHTA and CDR2 FQGNSA.